The source of this T cell receptor beta chain is a study of blood T cell repertoires in COVID-19. Authors' methods: Amplification with reference gene primers provided the estimates of nucleated cell counts. Method: immunoSEQ multiplex PCR; TCRdb's copy keeps in-frame clones and lacks some. V and J calls and clone size are as listed in that table; D and trimming were resolved from the DNA. The data show some 240,000 clones, 75% to 85% seen once. V was cut by 7 bases and J by 0 bases, with 11 bases left in between. The CDR3 length is 13 residues. Germline loops: CDR1 SGDLS, CDR2 YYNGEE. This chain connects TRBV9 to TRBJ2-7; D is perhaps TRBD2 (6 bases). The sequencing input was peripheral blood. This TCR derives from a human donor in a cohort sampled during active COVID-19. CDR3 DNA sequence: TGTGCCAGCTCCAGCGGGTTCTCCTACGAGCAGTACTTC. This codes for CASSSGFSYEQYF.